The entry below gives a single TCR beta chain sequence along with its context. Its cognate antigen is unknown. Measured with immunoSEQ multiplex PCR; TCRdb has only the in-frame clones, and not every one. This table holds 85,000 to 90,000 clones, around 88% found once. This sample is drawn from a study of T cell responses to AZD1222 COVID-19 vaccine. Broader study findings: Seropositive AZD1222 recipients at baseline numbered only five or six. Donors in the cohort were predominantly white British and more often female, and clonal diversity was possibly underestimated.

This CDR3 has 17 residues. The V gene's germline CDR1 is KGHDR and CDR2 SFDVKD. V lost 3 bases, J lost 4 bases, and 17 bases lay in between. This receptor was identified in an adult in good health. The chain has TRBV24-1 and TRBJ2-2; D assignment may be TRBD1 or TRBD2 (6 bases each). This sample comprised peripheral blood, obtained on day 0 of MenACWY control vaccination. The CDR3 spells CATSDPAGGRRTGELFF. CDR3 DNA sequence: TGTGCCACCAGTGATCCTGCTGGGGGGCGTCGCACCGGGGAGCTGTTTTTT.